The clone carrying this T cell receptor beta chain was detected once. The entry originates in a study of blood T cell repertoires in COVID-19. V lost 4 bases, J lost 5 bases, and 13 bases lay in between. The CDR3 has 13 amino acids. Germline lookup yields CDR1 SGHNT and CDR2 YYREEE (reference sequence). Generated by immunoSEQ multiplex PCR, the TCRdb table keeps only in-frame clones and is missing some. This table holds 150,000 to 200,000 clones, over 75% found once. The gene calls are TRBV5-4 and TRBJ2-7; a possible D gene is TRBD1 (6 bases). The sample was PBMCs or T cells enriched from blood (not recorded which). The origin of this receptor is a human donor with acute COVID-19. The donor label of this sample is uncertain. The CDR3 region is CASSPRTEHEQYF. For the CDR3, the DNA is TGTGCCAGCAGCCCAAGGACAGAACACGAGCAGTACTTC.